This TCR beta chain was sequenced in a study of beta chain features in type 1 diabetes. Whole-study context: In all, approximately 110 million sorted cells from all samples were analyzed.

Reverse transcribing all isolated RNA meant expressed TCRB transcripts were sequenced. Libraries were prepared by immunoSEQ multiplex PCR; TCRdb keeps only in-frame clonotypes and omits some of them. The table lists more than 85,000 clones, roughly 40% of them singletons. J lost 5 bases, V lost 2 bases, and 8 bases had no gene match. Looked up from germline, CDR1 is SEHNR and CDR2 is FQNEAQ (reference sequence). The length of the CDR3 is 15 residues. The sequencing input was stem cell memory CD4+ T cells from blood. The chain joins TRBV7-9 to TRBJ2-7, with TRBD1 identical over 8 bases. This TCR came from a young woman in good health. In DNA form, the CDR3 reads TGTGCCAGCAGCTTATACCGGACAGGGTACGACGAGCAGTACTTC. Its translation: CASSLYRTGYDEQYF.